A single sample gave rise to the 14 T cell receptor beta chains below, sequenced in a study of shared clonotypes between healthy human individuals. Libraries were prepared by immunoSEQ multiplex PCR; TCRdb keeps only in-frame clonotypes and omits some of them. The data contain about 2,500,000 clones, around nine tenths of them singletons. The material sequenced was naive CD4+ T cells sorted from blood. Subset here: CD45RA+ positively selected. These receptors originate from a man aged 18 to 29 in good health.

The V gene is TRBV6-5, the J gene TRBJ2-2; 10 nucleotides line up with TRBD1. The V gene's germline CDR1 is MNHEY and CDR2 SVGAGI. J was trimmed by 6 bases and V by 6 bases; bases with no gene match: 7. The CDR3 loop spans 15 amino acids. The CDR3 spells CASRSDRGSAGELFF. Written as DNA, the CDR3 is TGTGCCAGCAGATCGGACAGGGGGAGCGCCGGGGAGCTGTTTTTT.

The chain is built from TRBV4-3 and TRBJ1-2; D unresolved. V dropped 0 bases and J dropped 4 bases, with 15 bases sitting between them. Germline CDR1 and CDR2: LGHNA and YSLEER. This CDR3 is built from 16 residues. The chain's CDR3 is CASSQERWVFGYGYTF. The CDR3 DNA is TGCGCCAGCAGCCAAGAACGCTGGGTTTTCGGCTATGGCTACACCTTC.

CDR3 in DNA: TGTGCCAGCAGCCGCACCGGGACAGGGGGTAGCTCCTACGAGCAGTACTTC. It translates to CASSRTGTGGSSYEQYF. The rearrangement links TRBV14 to TRBJ2-7; 11 nucleotides align to TRBD1. This CDR3 is built from 17 residues. CDR1 is SGHDN and CDR2 is FVKESK in the germline V gene. Trimming cost V 4 bases and J 0 bases; bases outside gene matches: 8. The full variable domain, rest sourced from reference TRBV14 and TRBJ2-7, is EAGVTQFPSHSVIEKGQTVTLRCDPISGHDNLYWYRRVMGKEIKFLLHFVKESKQDESGMPNNRFLAERTGGTYSTLKVQPAELEDSGVYFCASSRTGTGGSSYEQYFGPGTRLTVT.

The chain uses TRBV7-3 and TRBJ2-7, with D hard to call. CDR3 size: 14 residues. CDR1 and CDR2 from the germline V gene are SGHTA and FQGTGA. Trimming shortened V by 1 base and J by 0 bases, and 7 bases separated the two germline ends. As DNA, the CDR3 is TGTGCCAGCAGCTTAATCCCATCCTCCTACGAGCAGTACTTC. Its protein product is CASSLIPSSYEQYF.

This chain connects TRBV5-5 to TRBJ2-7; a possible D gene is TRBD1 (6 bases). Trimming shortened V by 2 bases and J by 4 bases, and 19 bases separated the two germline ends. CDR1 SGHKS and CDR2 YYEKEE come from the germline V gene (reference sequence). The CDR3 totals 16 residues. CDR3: CASSFMVGQSLYEQYF. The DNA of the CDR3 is TGTGCCAGCAGCTTTATGGTGGGACAAAGTTTGTACGAGCAGTACTTC.

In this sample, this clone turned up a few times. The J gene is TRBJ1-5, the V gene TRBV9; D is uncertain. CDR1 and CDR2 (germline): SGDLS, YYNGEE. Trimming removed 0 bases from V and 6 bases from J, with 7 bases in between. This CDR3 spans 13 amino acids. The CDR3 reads CASSVGVAQPQHF. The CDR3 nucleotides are TGTGCCAGCAGCGTAGGCGTGGCTCAGCCCCAGCATTTT.

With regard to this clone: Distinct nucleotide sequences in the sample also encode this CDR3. The CDR3, as DNA: TGTGCCAGCAGCCCGAGGGGCGGGGAGCTGTTTTTT. As protein: CASSPRGGELFF. The V call is TRBV7-3, the J call TRBJ2-2; perhaps D is TRBD1 or TRBD2 (5 bases each). Trimming stripped 5 bases from V and 7 bases from J, with 8 bases between. Germline CDR1 is SGHTA and CDR2 is FQGTGA. CDR3 length equals 12 residues.

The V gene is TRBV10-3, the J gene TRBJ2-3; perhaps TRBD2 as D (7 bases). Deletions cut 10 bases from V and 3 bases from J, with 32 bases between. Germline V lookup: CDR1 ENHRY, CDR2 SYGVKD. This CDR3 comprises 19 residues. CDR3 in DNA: TGTGCCACCGAAAGGAGGACCAGCGGGACATTCTCATTAACAGATACGCAGTATTTT. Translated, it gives CATERRTSGTFSLTDTQYF.

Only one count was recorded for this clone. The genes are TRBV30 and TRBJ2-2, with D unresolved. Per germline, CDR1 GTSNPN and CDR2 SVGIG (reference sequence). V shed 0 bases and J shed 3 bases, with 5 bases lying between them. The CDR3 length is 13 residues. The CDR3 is CAWSVAHTGELFF. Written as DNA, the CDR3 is TGTGCCTGGAGTGTCGCACACACCGGGGAGCTGTTTTTT.

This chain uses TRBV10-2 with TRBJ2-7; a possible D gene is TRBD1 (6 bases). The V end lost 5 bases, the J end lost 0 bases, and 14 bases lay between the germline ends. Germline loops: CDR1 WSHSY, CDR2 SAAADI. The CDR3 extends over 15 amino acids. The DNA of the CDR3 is TGCGCCAGCAGTACGCAGGGGTTAAGCTCCTACGAGCAGTACTTC. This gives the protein CASSTQGLSSYEQYF.

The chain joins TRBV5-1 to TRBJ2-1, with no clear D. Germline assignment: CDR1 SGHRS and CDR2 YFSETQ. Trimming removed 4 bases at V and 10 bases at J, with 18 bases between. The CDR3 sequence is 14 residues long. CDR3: CASSPGVAQVEQFF. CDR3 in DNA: TGCGCCAGCAGCCCTGGGGTGGCCCAGGTGGAGCAGTTCTTC.

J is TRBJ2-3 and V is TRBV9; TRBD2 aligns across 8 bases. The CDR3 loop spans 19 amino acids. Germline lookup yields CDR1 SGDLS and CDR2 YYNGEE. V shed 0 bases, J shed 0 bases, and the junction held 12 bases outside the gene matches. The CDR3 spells CASSVATSGWGSSTDTQYF. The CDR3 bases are TGTGCCAGCAGCGTAGCTACTAGCGGATGGGGGTCTAGCACAGATACGCAGTATTTT.

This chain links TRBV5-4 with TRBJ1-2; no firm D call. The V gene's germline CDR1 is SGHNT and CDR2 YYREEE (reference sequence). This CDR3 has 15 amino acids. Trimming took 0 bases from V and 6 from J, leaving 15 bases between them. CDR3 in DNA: TGTGCCAGCAGCTTGGGGGGAGGCCTCACAGATGGCTACACCTTC. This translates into CASSLGGGLTDGYTF.

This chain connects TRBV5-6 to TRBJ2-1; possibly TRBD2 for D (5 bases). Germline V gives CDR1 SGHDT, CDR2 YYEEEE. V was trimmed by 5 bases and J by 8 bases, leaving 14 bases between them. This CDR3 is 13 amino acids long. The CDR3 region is CASRGLKHDEQFF. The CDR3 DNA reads TGTGCCAGCAGAGGACTCAAACACGATGAGCAGTTCTTC.